This T cell receptor beta chain was captured by sequencing in a study of T cells in Graves' hyperthyroidism and ophthalmopathy. This CDR3 has 17 amino acids. The germline CDR1 and CDR2 sequences are SQVTM and ANQGSEA. This clonotype was detected only once. Template material for amplifying TCR beta CDR3 regions consisted of RNA transcripts. The HTBI primer set drove a first-round RT-PCR of the TCR CDR3. TCRdb independently ran MiXCR on the multiplex PCR reads; one entry per CDR3 protein. This table has hundreds of thousands of distinct CDR3 sequences, 35% to 40% appearing once. V usage is TRBV29-1 and J usage is TRBJ2-7; D may be TRBD1 (5 bases). The J call is uncertain, as TRBJ2-1 better fits the DNA end. The receptor was derived from a man aged 18 to 29 with Graves' hyperthyroidism. The sequencing input was blood. The CDR3 region has the DNA TGCAGCGTTGAAGACCTCCCCGGCAGGGTCTTTAGGAATGAGCAGTTCTTC. It yields the protein CSVEDLPGRVFRNEQFF.